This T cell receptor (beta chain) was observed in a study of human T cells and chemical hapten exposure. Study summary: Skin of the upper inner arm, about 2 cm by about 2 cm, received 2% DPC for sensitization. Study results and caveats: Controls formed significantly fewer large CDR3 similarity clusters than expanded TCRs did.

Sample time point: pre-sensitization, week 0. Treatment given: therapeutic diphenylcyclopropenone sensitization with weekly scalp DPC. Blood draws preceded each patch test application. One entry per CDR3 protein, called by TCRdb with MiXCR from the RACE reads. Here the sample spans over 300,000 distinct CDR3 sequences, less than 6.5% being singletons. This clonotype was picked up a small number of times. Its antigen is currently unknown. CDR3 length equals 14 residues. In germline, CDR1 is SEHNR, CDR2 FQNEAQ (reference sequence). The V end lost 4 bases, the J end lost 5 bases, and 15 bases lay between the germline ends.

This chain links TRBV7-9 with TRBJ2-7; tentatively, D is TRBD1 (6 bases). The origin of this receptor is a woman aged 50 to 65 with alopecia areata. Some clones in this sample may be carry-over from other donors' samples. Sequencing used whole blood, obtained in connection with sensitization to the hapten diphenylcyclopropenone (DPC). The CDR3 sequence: CASSSPRQAHEQYF. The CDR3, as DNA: TGTGCCAGCAGCTCTCCCAGACAGGCGCACGAGCAGTACTTC.